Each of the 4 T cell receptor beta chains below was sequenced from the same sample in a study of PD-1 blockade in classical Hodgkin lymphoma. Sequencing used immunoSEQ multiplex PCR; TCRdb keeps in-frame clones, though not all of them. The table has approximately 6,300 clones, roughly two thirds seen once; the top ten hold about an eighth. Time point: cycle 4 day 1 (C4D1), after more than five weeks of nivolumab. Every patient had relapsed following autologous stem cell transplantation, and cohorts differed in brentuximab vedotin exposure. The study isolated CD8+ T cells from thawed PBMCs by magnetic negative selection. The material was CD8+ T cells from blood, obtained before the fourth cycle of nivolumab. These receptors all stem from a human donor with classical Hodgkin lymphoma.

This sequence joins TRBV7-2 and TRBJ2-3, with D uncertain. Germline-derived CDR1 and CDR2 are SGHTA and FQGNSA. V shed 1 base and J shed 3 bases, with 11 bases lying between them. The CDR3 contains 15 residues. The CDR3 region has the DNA TGTGCCAGCAGCTTAGGGGGTTCTGGGACAGATACGCAGTATTTT. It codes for CASSLGGSGTDTQYF.

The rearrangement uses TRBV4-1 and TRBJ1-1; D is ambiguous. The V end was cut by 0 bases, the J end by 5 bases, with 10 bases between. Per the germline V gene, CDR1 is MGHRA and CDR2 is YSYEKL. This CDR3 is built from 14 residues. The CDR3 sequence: CASSQESGRTEAFF. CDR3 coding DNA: TGCGCCAGCAGCCAAGAGAGTGGAAGGACTGAAGCTTTCTTT.

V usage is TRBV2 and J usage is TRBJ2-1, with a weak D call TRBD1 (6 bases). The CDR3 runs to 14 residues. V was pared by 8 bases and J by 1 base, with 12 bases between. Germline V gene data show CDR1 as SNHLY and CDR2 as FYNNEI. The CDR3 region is CASDEGESYNEQFF. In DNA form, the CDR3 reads TGTGCCAGCGACGAGGGGGAGTCCTACAATGAGCAGTTCTTC.

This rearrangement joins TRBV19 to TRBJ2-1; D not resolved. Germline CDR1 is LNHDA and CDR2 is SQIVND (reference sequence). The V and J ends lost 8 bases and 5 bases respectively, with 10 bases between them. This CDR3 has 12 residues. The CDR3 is CASLQWDNEQFF. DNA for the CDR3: TGTGCCAGTCTCCAATGGGACAATGAGCAGTTCTTC.